The source of this TCR beta chain is a study of shared clonotypes between healthy human individuals. Study background: There were three CD4 naive, three CD4 memory, two CD8 naive and one CD8 memory plates per donor.

Clones were sequenced by immunoSEQ multiplex PCR, and TCRdb holds only the in-frame ones, with some missing. Of 2 million to 3 million clones in the sample, roughly 93% are singletons; the top ten hold about 0.38%. Participating donors were healthy, HIV-negative adults free of recent acute infections or vaccinations. Sequencing was performed on naive CD4+ T cells from PBMCs. Stated subset: CD45RA+ positively selected. This receptor was identified in a man aged 18 to 30 in good health. Some clones in this sample may be carry-over from other donors' samples.

The CDR3 DNA sequence: TGTGCCACCAGCTCTTACACAGATACGCAGTATTTT. Protein sequence: CATSSYTDTQYF. The chain combines TRBV15 with TRBJ2-3; D not resolved. Germline V gene lookup returns CDR1 LNHNV and CDR2 YYDKDF (reference sequence). There are 12 residues in the CDR3. V was cut by 5 bases and J by 2 bases, with 5 bases left in between.